Described below is a single TCR beta chain sequence and its context. Its specificity is unknown. The sample originates from a study of T cell repertoires in cytomegalovirus infection. In the study overall: HLA-B-restricted CMV epitopes that are well studied were used alongside recently identified HLA-C-restricted ones. General study results and limits: Within the response measured ex vivo, HLA-C-restricted CMV-specific TCR beta clonotypes were dominant.

MiXCR, applied by TCRdb to the reads, yields one record per CDR3 protein. The table has approximately 71,000 distinct CDR3 sequences, 20% seen once. This CDR3 comprises 16 residues. Trimming removed 3 bases at V and 2 bases at J, with 14 bases between. The germline CDR1 and CDR2 sequences are MNHNS and SASEGT. The source material was CD8+ T cells from cultured PBMCs, sampled from culture after CMV antigen stimulation. This sequence joins TRBV6-1 and TRBJ2-1; tentatively, D is TRBD2 (5 bases). The sequence was collected from a human donor in good health (CMV status not recorded). Some clones in this sample may be carry-over from other donors' samples. The CDR3 is CASSDPPGETYNEQFF. CDR3 nucleotide sequence: TGTGCCAGCAGTGATCCCCCCGGGGAGACCTACAATGAGCAGTTCTTC.